This T cell receptor beta chain was sequenced in a study of beta chain features in type 1 diabetes (dated by TCRdb to 2016 to 2019). Turning to the overall study: Patients and healthy donors did not differ in mean age, gender distribution, total cell number or subset yield. A total of about 100,000,000 sorted cells were examined across all samples, and RNA yield correlated strongly with the number of cells per subset. In the study, recently diagnosed type 1 diabetes patients and matched healthy donors were compared on the TCRB repertoires of their sorted circulating CD4+ T cell subsets. Regulatory and stem cell-like memory subsets were obtained from only 8 patients and about eight healthy donors, while naive and central memory subsets were obtained from all 30 or so donors.

Reading from cysteine to phenylalanine, the CDR3 counts 12 amino acids. CDR3 DNA only is kept here, 36 bases in frame from base 1. From a lookup of the germline V gene (reference sequence), CDR1 and CDR2 are MNHNY and SVGAGI. Trimming takes 3 bases from V and 1 base from J, and the germline ends sit 4 bases apart. A single peripheral blood draw of about 116 mL on average was collected from each donor into heparinised tubes. A BD FACSAria II was used to sort naive, central memory, regulatory and stem cell-like memory CD4+ T cells with a panel that included CD45RO, CCR7, CD25, CD127, CD95 and CD27. Purity was above 98% for every sorted population. PBMCs were isolated right away by Lymphoprep density gradient centrifugation and were stained directly, without culture. So that batch effects would be minimized, each experiment stained and sorted samples in pairs, pairing one healthy donor with one patient.

The entire isolated RNA was reverse transcribed using the High Capacity cDNA Reverse Transcription Kit, and thus expressed TCRB transcripts were sequenced. Naive, central memory and regulatory T cell samples underwent deep immunoSEQ sequencing, averaging around 3.7 million total reads per sample. Sorted cells were lysed in RLT buffer and RNA was extracted with DNase-treated RNeasy Micro or Mini kits, depending on cell number. To prevent cross-contamination, every cell subset was processed on its own, while patient and healthy donor samples were processed together. The immunoSEQ multiplex PCR was used to amplify TCRB sequences from cDNA, generating 87-bp fragments that spanned the CDR3 region. Sequencing of the amplicons was performed on the Illumina HiSeq platform. Turning to the authors' computational methods: Synthetic template baselines were used to correct PCR bias computationally, reads within Hamming distance 2 were collapsed, and singletons that could not be merged were discarded. By aligning reads against IMGT, V, D and J genes, CDR3 length, and insertions or deletions at six rearrangement sites were assigned. Within each subset, clonotype counts were normalized to the number of sorted cells before true diversity and Gini coefficients were calculated with the tcR R package. The overlap coefficient, calculated on TCRB nucleotide sequences, was used to measure repertoire sharing. As a proxy for the pre-selection repertoire, out-of-frame TCRB sequences from naive cells were analyzed. TCRdb re-hosts the immuneACCESS table, in-frame sequences only. Its copies lack some clones; in the studies checked, an unresolved V gene accounts for under half of them, and the cause for the rest is not known. V and J calls and clone size are given by that table; D and trimming were obtained from the DNA. Recorded for this sample are around 430,000 clones; approximately 31% of them occurred a single time. More than 0.055% of the sample is in the top ten clones.

This clone occurred a few times. Its antigen is not yet known. Base qualities are not provided; no much larger clone lies one nucleotide away. The study at large found these results: Because the HLA sub-analyses included only small numbers of individuals, any influence of HLA type on TCRB rearrangement was left unresolved. PCR might favor shorter templates, but patient and control samples were amplified and corrected together, so any skew would affect both groups equally. Naive, central memory and regulatory TCRB repertoires appeared to be more alike among patients than among healthy donors. Because cDNA rather than genomic DNA was sequenced, highly expressing activated cells could have been over-represented, although no difference in activation and CD3 levels was found between groups. Fewer insertions and more nucleotide deletions at VDJ recombination sites were observed in patients with type 1 diabetes, implying thymic rearrangement abnormalities. In all four CD4+ subsets, TCRB CDR3 length was moderately but significantly shorter in type 1 diabetes patients.

The receptor's source is a man aged 18 to 30 in good health. Sample: naive CD4+ T cells from blood. This specimen's cell subset or site label, per the study, means: true naive CD4+ T cells. The V gene is TRBV6-6 and the J gene is TRBJ2-7, with the identity of the D gene unclear. The base sequence is TGTGCCAGCAGTTATGAGTCCTACGAGCAGTACTTC. It specifies CASSYESYEQYF.